Shown below are 23 T cell receptor beta chains from a single sample sequenced in a study of T cell responses to AZD1222 COVID-19 vaccine. The repertoire was sequenced with immunoSEQ multiplex PCR; TCRdb's copy has only in-frame clones and lacks some. The data hold fewer than 90,000 clones, with just over 90% observed a single time. This sample comprised peripheral blood, obtained 28 days after the second AZD1222 dose. The receptors stem from an adult who received the AZD1222 COVID-19 vaccine.

This clone was recorded only once. V is TRBV28 and J is TRBJ2-2; D perhaps matches TRBD1 (7 bases). The CDR3 is 16 residues long. CDR1 and CDR2 from the germline V gene are MDHEN and SYDVKM. V was shortened by 2 bases and J by 9 bases, with 19 bases between the two germline ends. The CDR3 DNA sequence: TGTGCCAGCAGTTTAGGCGGGACAGTGAAAAGACGGGAGCTGTTTTTT. Its translation: CASSLGGTVKRRELFF.

The rearrangement joins TRBV5-1 to TRBJ1-1; tentatively, D is TRBD1 (6 bases). The CDR3 is made up of 14 amino acids. Trimming took off 3 bases at V and 5 bases at J, with 14 bases between the two ends. Germline values: CDR1 SGHRS, CDR2 YFSETQ. As DNA, the CDR3 is TGCGCCAGCAGCTCCTTGGGGGCGCCTACTGAAGCTTTCTTT. It translates to CASSSLGAPTEAFF.

The genes are TRBV9 and TRBJ1-1, with 10 bases that match TRBD1. The V gene end was trimmed by 4 bases and the J gene end by 5 bases; junction bases not matched to a gene: 8. There are 15 residues in the CDR3. Germline lookup yields CDR1 SGDLS and CDR2 YYNGEE. The CDR3 DNA follows: TGTGCCAGCAGCCCAAGGGACAGGGGATGGACTGAAGCTTTCTTT. Protein: CASSPRDRGWTEAFF. Complete variable domain (other parts from reference TRBV9 and TRBJ1-1): DSGVTQTPKHLITATGQRVTLRCSPRSGDLSVYWYQQSLDQGLQFLIQYYNGEERAKGNILERFSAQQFPDLHSELNLSSLELGDSALYFCASSPRDRGWTEAFFGQGTRLTVV.

This clone was found once. The V and J genes are TRBV5-1 and TRBJ1-1; TRBD1 matches 8 bases. CDR3 length: 18 amino acids. J was trimmed by 0 bases and V by 1 base; bases with no gene match: 11. Germline V gene data show CDR1 as SGHRS and CDR2 as YFSETQ. This CDR3 is CASSLRPWGQAVNTEAFF. The CDR3 region has the DNA TGCGCCAGCAGCTTGCGTCCCTGGGGACAGGCCGTGAACACTGAAGCTTTCTTT.

The chain recombines TRBV7-9 with TRBJ2-7, with a possible D match to TRBD2 (5 bases). The CDR3 contains 15 residues. With 5 bases removed from V and 6 bases from J, the gap between germline ends came to 20 bases. Germline V gene sequence: CDR1 SEHNR, CDR2 FQNEAQ (reference sequence). The CDR3 sequence: CASSPGKSRAFEQYF. The CDR3 DNA is TGTGCCAGCAGCCCCGGGAAATCTAGGGCCTTCGAGCAGTACTTC.

The J gene is TRBJ1-1, the V gene TRBV6-2 or TRBV6-3; the D is unclear. Germline V CDR1 and CDR2: MNHEY, SVGEGT. The CDR3 contains 13 residues. V was shortened by 5 bases and J by 10 bases, with 17 bases between the two germline ends. This CDR3 is CASSRTRRGRAFF. The CDR3 nucleotides are TGTGCCAGCAGTCGGACGCGGCGAGGGCGAGCTTTCTTT.

The CDR3 loop reads CASSIGTTQETQYF. The CDR3 DNA follows: TGTGCCAGTAGTATAGGTACTACCCAAGAGACCCAGTACTTC. The rearrangement links TRBV19 to TRBJ2-5; no reliable D call. With 1 base removed from V and 1 base from J, the gap between germline ends came to 7 bases. This CDR3 comprises 14 residues. Germline assignment: CDR1 LNHDA and CDR2 SQIVND (reference sequence).

This chain joins TRBV5-6 and TRBJ1-5; D ambiguous. The ends were cut back, 0 bases at V and 0 bases at J, with 13 bases in the middle. Germline CDR1 reads SGHDT; CDR2 reads YYEEEE. This CDR3 is built from 17 residues. Written as DNA, the CDR3 is TGTGCCAGCAGCTTGGCCGGTGGGATATATAGCAATCAGCCCCAGCATTTT. This translates into CASSLAGGIYSNQPQHF.

J is TRBJ1-6 and V is TRBV7-9; D is ambiguous. Trimming stripped 1 base from V and 5 bases from J, with 6 bases between. The CDR3 is made up of 14 amino acids. Germline V lookup: CDR1 SEHNR, CDR2 FQNEAQ (reference sequence). The CDR3 region has the DNA TGTGCCAGCAGCTTAGGGCCGAATAATTCACCCCTCCACTTT. Its protein is CASSLGPNNSPLHF.

The chain carries TRBV7-9 and TRBJ1-5, with D possibly matching TRBD1 (5 bases). CDR1 is SEHNR, CDR2 FQNEAQ, per germline (reference sequence). V gave up 3 bases and J gave up 0 bases, with 9 bases separating them. This CDR3 spans 15 amino acids. CDR3 nucleotides: TGTGCCAGCAGCTTTGGGGGTAGTAGCAATCAGCCCCAGCATTTT. Encoded protein: CASSFGGSSNQPQHF.

The chain recombines TRBV20-1 with TRBJ1-1; maybe TRBD1 (5 bases). This CDR3 has 16 residues. Germline loops: CDR1 DFQATT, CDR2 SNEGSKA (reference sequence). Trimming took 3 bases from V and 0 from J, leaving 17 bases between them. Here the CDR3 DNA reads TGCAGTGCTAGTCGGGGTGGGGGGTACATGAACACTGAAGCTTTCTTT. It specifies CSASRGGGYMNTEAFF.

This chain connects TRBV19 to TRBJ2-7; 8 bases match TRBD1. Germline lookup yields CDR1 LNHDA and CDR2 SQIVND (reference sequence). The J segment lost 2 bases and the V segment lost 6 bases, leaving 6 bases of the junction unmatched. The CDR3 has 14 amino acids. The CDR3 sequence is CASSTGGSTYEQYF. The CDR3 DNA follows: TGTGCCAGTAGCACAGGGGGTTCTACCTACGAGCAGTACTTC.

The chain employs TRBV6-6 and TRBJ1-2; D remains ambiguous. Trimming cost V 2 bases and J 6 bases, with 10 bases left between them. The CDR3 consists of 13 residues. CDR1 is MNHNY and CDR2 is SVGAGI in the germline V gene (reference sequence). CDR3 coding DNA: TGTGCCAGCAGTTACGGCCAGAGGCATGGCTACACCTTC. Its protein is CASSYGQRHGYTF.

This clone was detected a few times. The chain employs TRBV7-8 and TRBJ1-2, with a possible D match to TRBD1 (6 bases). V lost 3 bases and J lost 5, with 19 bases in between. Germline loops: CDR1 SGHVS, CDR2 FQNEAQ. The CDR3 length is 16 residues. The CDR3, as DNA: TGTGCCAGCAGCTTCTTTCGGGACACCGAGAGATATGGCTACACCTTC. Translation: CASSFFRDTERYGYTF.

The chain is built from TRBV4-2 and TRBJ2-2; D could derive from TRBD1 or TRBD2 (5 bases each). Germline V gives CDR1 LGHNA, CDR2 YNFKEQ. With 4 bases removed from V and 4 bases from J, the gap between germline ends came to 19 bases. CDR3 length: 17 amino acids. For the CDR3, the DNA is TGTGCCAGCAGCCCCGAAGTGGGGTCGAGGGGCACCGGGGAGCTGTTTTTT. It translates to CASSPEVGSRGTGELFF.

This sequence joins TRBV28 and TRBJ2-1; the D is unclear. Germline V gene sequence: CDR1 MDHEN, CDR2 SYDVKM. V dropped 3 bases and J dropped 0 bases, with 9 bases sitting between them. The CDR3 extends over 15 amino acids. The CDR3 DNA is TGTGCCAGCAGTTTCCGTCCGAGCTCCTACAATGAGCAGTTCTTC. This translates into CASSFRPSSYNEQFF.

This chain connects TRBV9 to TRBJ1-3; D is unresolved. Per the germline V gene, CDR1 is SGDLS and CDR2 is YYNGEE. V was pared by 0 bases and J by 2 bases, with 9 bases between. The CDR3 loop spans 15 amino acids. CDR3 sequence: CASSVVTGPGNTIYF. The CDR3 DNA reads TGTGCCAGCAGCGTAGTGACGGGCCCTGGAAACACCATATATTTT.

V is TRBV5-1 and J is TRBJ1-2; 7 bases align to TRBD1. In germline, CDR1 is SGHRS, CDR2 YFSETQ. The CDR3 is made up of 17 amino acids. V lost 4 bases, J lost 0 bases, and 12 bases stayed unmatched. This CDR3 reads CASSTSSAGGSNYGYTF. The CDR3 DNA follows: TGCGCCAGCAGCACCTCCTCGGCAGGGGGATCTAACTATGGCTACACCTTC.

This rearrangement joins TRBV3-1 (or the pseudogene TRBV3-2) to TRBJ2-1; possible D gene TRBD1, 5 bases. Per germline, CDR1 LGHDT and CDR2 YNNKEL (reference sequence). Deletions cut 1 base from V and 6 bases from J, with 10 bases between. This CDR3 contains 14 residues. CDR3 DNA sequence: TGTGCCAGCAGCCAAGGACCGACAGTCAATGAGCAGTTCTTC. Protein: CASSQGPTVNEQFF.

The rearrangement uses TRBV28 and TRBJ2-1, with TRBD2 identical over 13 bases. The CDR3 is made up of 15 amino acids. Trimming cost V 6 bases and J 7 bases; bases outside gene matches: 6. CDR1 MDHEN and CDR2 SYDVKM come from the germline V gene. Here the CDR3 DNA reads TGTGCCAGCAGAAACCAGGGACTAGCGGGGAATGAGCAGTTCTTC. It encodes CASRNQGLAGNEQFF.

The V and J genes are TRBV24-1 and TRBJ2-3, with D possibly being TRBD1 (6 bases). The length of the CDR3 is 15 residues. Germline values: CDR1 KGHDR, CDR2 SFDVKD. The ends were cut back, 4 bases at V and 1 base at J, with 11 bases in the middle. The CDR3 region has the DNA TGTGCCACCAGTGACAAGACAGGTGGCACAGATACGCAGTATTTT. Amino acids: CATSDKTGGTDTQYF.

The rearrangement joins TRBV28 to TRBJ2-5; no firm D call. The germline CDR1 and CDR2 sequences are MDHEN and SYDVKM. The CDR3 contains 16 residues. V was shortened by 5 bases and J by 0 bases, with 16 bases between the two germline ends. The CDR3 loop reads CASSGIIRRDQETQYF. CDR3 DNA: TGTGCCAGCAGTGGTATTATCAGACGGGACCAAGAGACCCAGTACTTC.

V and J are TRBV2 and TRBJ1-5, with D possibly matching TRBD1 (5 bases). V shed 1 base and J shed 4 bases, with 5 bases lying between them. The CDR3 totals 13 residues. Per germline, CDR1 SNHLY and CDR2 FYNNEI. Written as DNA, the CDR3 is TGTGCCAGCAGTGAAGAGGGGAATCAGCCCCAGCATTTT. It yields the protein CASSEEGNQPQHF.